Below, 25 T cell receptor beta chains from the same sample are listed, as sequenced in a study of shared clonotypes between healthy human individuals. The method was immunoSEQ multiplex PCR; TCRdb's version includes in-frame clones alone and lacks a portion of them. The sample shows over 400,000 clones, roughly 95% of them seen only once. Sequencing was done on a sample of naive CD4+ T cells sorted from blood. The subset is: CD45RA+ positively selected. All receptors derive from a woman aged 30 to 39 in good health.

The genes are TRBV28 and TRBJ2-7, with no clear D. The CDR3 has 13 amino acids. Germline V gene sequence: CDR1 MDHEN, CDR2 SYDVKM. V was cut by 3 bases and J by 3 bases, with 9 bases left in between. CDR3 bases: TGTGCCAGCAGTTTTTCTCCGAGCTACGAGCAGTACTTC. Encoded protein: CASSFSPSYEQYF.

As for this clone: The sample holds other DNA sequences that translate to the same CDR3. The V and J genes are TRBV28 and TRBJ2-6; D is ambiguous. V was shortened by 4 bases and J by 0 bases, with 1 base between the two germline ends. This CDR3 contains 13 residues. In germline, CDR1 is MDHEN, CDR2 SYDVKM. The CDR3 DNA is TGTGCCAGCAGTTCCTCTGGGGCCAACGTCCTGACTTTC. Protein sequence: CASSSSGANVLTF.

This chain uses TRBV7-2 with TRBJ2-6; 10 bases map to TRBD1. J was trimmed by 1 base and V by 4 bases; bases with no gene match: 4. Per the germline V gene, CDR1 is SGHTA and CDR2 is FQGNSA. The CDR3 sequence is 17 residues long. CDR3 amino acids: CASSSRTGGSGANVLTF. The CDR3 DNA follows: TGTGCCAGCAGCTCGCGGACAGGGGGTTCTGGGGCCAACGTCCTGACTTTC. The variable domain in full, with the rest retrieved from reference TRBV7-2 and TRBJ2-6, is GAGVSQSPSNKVTEKGKDVELRCDPISGHTALYWYRQSLGQGLEFLIYFQGNSAPDKSGLPSDRFSAERTGGSVSTLTIQRTQQEDSAVYLCASSSRTGGSGANVLTFGAGSRLTVL.

The rearrangement uses TRBV29-1 and TRBJ2-4; unclear D gene. V dropped 3 bases and J dropped 1 base, with 7 bases sitting between them. The CDR3 loop spans 13 amino acids. CDR1 is SQVTM, CDR2 ANQGSEA, per germline. The CDR3 DNA reads TGCAGCGTTGACGGAGAGGCCAAAAACATTCAGTACTTC. Its protein product is CSVDGEAKNIQYF. Full variable domain (outside the CDR3, taken from reference TRBV29-1 and TRBJ2-4): SAVISQKPSRDICQRGTSLTIQCQVDSQVTMMFWYRQQPGQSLTLIATANQGSEATYESGFVIDKFPISRPNLTFSTLTVSNMSPEDSSIYLCSVDGEAKNIQYFGAGTRLSVL.

This CDR3 is CASSQAGSSYNEQFF. CDR3 nucleotides: TGTGCCAGCAGCCAAGCGGGAAGCTCCTACAATGAGCAGTTCTTC. The chain couples TRBV4-2 to TRBJ2-1; possibly TRBD2 for D (5 bases). CDR3 length: 15 amino acids. Germline lookup yields CDR1 LGHNA and CDR2 YNFKEQ. Trimming shortened V by 1 base and J by 0 bases, and 7 bases separated the two germline ends.

This chain joins TRBV2 and TRBJ2-1; 8 bases match TRBD2. The germline CDR1 and CDR2 sequences are SNHLY and FYNNEI. The J segment lost 6 bases and the V segment lost 6 bases, leaving 16 bases of the junction unmatched. CDR3 size: 17 residues. The CDR3 DNA is TGTGCCAGCAGGAAGGTGGCCAGCGGGAGTCTTTTCAATGAGCAGTTCTTC. Translating gives CASRKVASGSLFNEQFF.

This chain links TRBV5-4 with TRBJ2-7; 9 bases are shared with TRBD1. With 4 bases clipped from V and 5 bases from J, the junction kept 7 bases outside the gene matches. CDR3 length: 14 residues. Germline CDR1 is SGHNT and CDR2 is YYREEE (reference sequence). The CDR3 is CASSTGTGSDEQYF. As DNA, the CDR3 is TGTGCCAGCAGCACCGGGACAGGGTCCGACGAGCAGTACTTC.

Here the CDR3 reads CASSSGLEGLREQYF. Here the CDR3 DNA reads TGTGCCAGCAGCTCAGGACTAGAAGGGCTTAGGGAGCAGTACTTC. The rearrangement uses TRBV11-2 and TRBJ2-7; TRBD2 matches at 7 bases. Germline V gene sequence: CDR1 SGHAT, CDR2 FQNNGV. V trimming: 4 bases; J trimming: 7 bases; junction bases outside the gene matches: 13. The CDR3 totals 15 residues.

J is TRBJ2-7 and V is TRBV6-5; weak D call: TRBD1 (5 bases). Germline values: CDR1 MNHEY, CDR2 SVGAGI. The length of the CDR3 is 15 residues. Trimming cost V 0 bases and J 1 base, with 10 bases left between them. CDR3 protein: CASSYSYRSSYEQYF. CDR3 nucleotides: TGTGCCAGCAGTTACTCGTACAGGTCTTCCTACGAGCAGTACTTC.

This sequence joins TRBV11-3 and TRBJ2-5; D unresolved. V lost 5 bases to trimming and J lost 0 bases, with 7 bases between them. The CDR3 is 13 residues long. The germline V gene has CDR1 SGHNT and CDR2 YENEEA. The CDR3 reads CASSLSYQETQYF. For the CDR3, the DNA is TGTGCCAGCAGCCTGTCGTACCAAGAGACCCAGTACTTC. The full variable domain, in which reference TRBV11-3 and TRBJ2-5 provide the parts outside the CDR3, is EAGVVQSPRYKIIEKKQPVAFWCNPISGHNTLYWYLQNLGQGPELLIRYENEEAVDDSQLPKDRFSAERLKGVDSTLKIQPAELGDSAVYLCASSLSYQETQYFGPGTRLLVL.

The chain uses TRBV5-1 and TRBJ1-3; D gene ambiguous. V lost 5 bases and J 0 bases, leaving 6 bases between the germline ends. CDR1 and CDR2 from the germline V gene are SGHRS and YFSETQ. This CDR3 has 13 residues. In DNA form, the CDR3 reads TGCGCCAGCAGGCGGGGCTCTGGAAACACCATATATTTT. The encoded protein is CASRRGSGNTIYF.

This chain joins TRBV7-9 and TRBJ1-4; D is unresolved. Germline values: CDR1 SEHNR, CDR2 FQNEAQ (reference sequence). V lost 6 bases, J lost 4 bases, and 9 bases lay in between. This CDR3 is built from 13 residues. CDR3 DNA: TGTGCCAGCAGTCTCTTGGGTAATGAAAAACTGTTTTTT. Protein sequence: CASSLLGNEKLFF.

The gene calls are TRBV2 and TRBJ2-1; 9 positions agree with TRBD2. Germline-derived CDR1 and CDR2 are SNHLY and FYNNEI. Unmatched junction bases numbered 3, after V lost 3 bases and J lost 0 bases. The CDR3 length is 16 residues. CDR3 DNA sequence: TGTGCCAGCAGTGATGATAGCGGGAGCTCCTACAATGAGCAGTTCTTC. It is translated as CASSDDSGSSYNEQFF.

This chain uses TRBV27 with TRBJ2-4; no definite D call. Trimming shortened V by 4 bases and J by 8 bases, and 9 bases separated the two germline ends. The length of the CDR3 is 12 residues. Germline assignment: CDR1 MNHEY and CDR2 SMNVEV (reference sequence). CDR3 region: CASSSTSDIQYF. The CDR3, as DNA: TGTGCCAGCAGTTCTACCAGTGACATTCAGTACTTC.

To note about this clone: Other DNA sequences within the sample encode an identical CDR3. This rearrangement joins TRBV27 to TRBJ2-7; a possible D gene is TRBD2 (6 bases). V dropped 6 bases and J dropped 2 bases, with 11 bases sitting between them. Germline lookup yields CDR1 MNHEY and CDR2 SMNVEV (reference sequence). The CDR3 covers 13 residues. In DNA form, the CDR3 reads TGTGCCAGCAGAAGTAGCGGAACCTACGAGCAGTACTTC. Translation gives CASRSSGTYEQYF.

CDR3 nucleotides: TGTGCCAGCAGCTTAGGCGGGGAAGGGTATCAGCCCCAGCATTTT. This gives the protein CASSLGGEGYQPQHF. V gene TRBV5-8 combines with J gene TRBJ1-5; no clear D. This CDR3 is built from 15 residues. Germline V gene lookup returns CDR1 SGHTS and CDR2 YDEGEE. V was trimmed by 2 bases and J by 5 bases, leaving 14 bases between them.

In this sample, this clone turned up once. This chain links TRBV28 with TRBJ2-4; 7 bases map to TRBD1. The CDR3 runs to 17 residues. J was trimmed by 2 bases and V by 4 bases; bases with no gene match: 11. From germline, CDR1 is MDHEN and CDR2 SYDVKM. The CDR3 spells CASSSDGTAWPKNIQYF. CDR3 sequence (DNA): TGTGCCAGCAGTTCCGACGGGACAGCCTGGCCCAAAAACATTCAGTACTTC.

For the CDR3, the DNA is TGCAGCGCCGGGACCTACGACAGGGGGCCAGGCGAGCAGTACTTC. This translates into CSAGTYDRGPGEQYF. V gene TRBV29-1 combines with J gene TRBJ2-7, with 10 bases identical to TRBD1. Per germline, CDR1 SQVTM and CDR2 ANQGSEA. The CDR3 totals 15 residues. The junction had 15 bases not matched to a gene; V was cut back by 7 bases and J by 6 bases.

The V call is TRBV5-4, the J call TRBJ2-5, with D maybe TRBD2 (6 bases). The germline gives CDR1 SGHNT, CDR2 YYREEE (reference sequence). This CDR3 comprises 15 residues. V gave up 4 bases and J gave up 5 bases, with 18 bases separating them. The DNA for the CDR3 is TGTGCCAGCAGCCCCACGACGGGAGTAGGGGAGACCCAGTACTTC. Translation: CASSPTTGVGETQYF. The full variable domain, with the rest looked up from reference TRBV5-4 and TRBJ2-5, is ETGVTQSPTHLIKTRGQQVTLRCSSQSGHNTVSWYQQALGQGPQFIFQYYREEENGRGNFPPRFSGLQFPNYSSELNVNALELDDSALYLCASSPTTGVGETQYFGPGTRLLVL.

The J gene is TRBJ2-4, the V gene TRBV19; 7 bases fit TRBD2. Germline CDR1 and CDR2: LNHDA and SQIVND (reference sequence). V shed 3 bases, J shed 1 base, and the junction held 12 bases outside the gene matches. The CDR3 contains 18 residues. CDR3 in DNA: TGTGCCAGTAGTATCGGCGGGGGAGGGACCTCGGCCAAAAACATTCAGTACTTC. This codes for CASSIGGGGTSAKNIQYF.

The V gene is TRBV7-9, the J gene TRBJ2-5, with D perhaps matching TRBD1 (5 bases). Trimming shortened V by 2 bases and J by 4 bases, and 14 bases separated the two germline ends. The V gene's germline CDR1 is SEHNR and CDR2 FQNEAQ (reference sequence). The CDR3 extends over 15 amino acids. The CDR3 DNA reads as TGTGCCAGCAGCTTAACTCAGGGTGCCGGAGAGACCCAGTACTTC. Translated, it gives CASSLTQGAGETQYF.

The chain links TRBV11-3 to TRBJ2-2; 12 nucleotides align to TRBD2. The V and J ends lost 5 bases and 5 bases, in that order; junction bases with no gene match: 3. CDR1 is SGHNT, CDR2 YENEEA, per germline. This CDR3 region has 15 residues. As DNA, the CDR3 is TGTGCCAGCAGCCTTGGGACTAGCGGGACCGGGGAGCTGTTTTTT. It translates to CASSLGTSGTGELFF.

The chain has TRBV5-8 and TRBJ1-4; tentatively, D is TRBD1 (5 bases). Germline CDR1 and CDR2: SGHTS and YDEGEE. The CDR3 has 17 amino acids. V dropped 0 bases and J dropped 8 bases, with 20 bases sitting between them. In nucleotides, the CDR3 is TGTGCCAGCAGCTTGGGTTATTTGGGGGTACTGGAAGAAAAACTGTTTTTT. This gives the protein CASSLGYLGVLEEKLFF.

The rearrangement joins TRBV4-2 to TRBJ1-4, with 8 bases fitting TRBD1. With V trimmed by 1 base and J by 0 bases, 1 base remained unmatched. CDR3 length: 16 amino acids. CDR1 and CDR2 (germline): LGHNA, YNFKEQ. CDR3 amino acids: CASSQVQGATNEKLFF. The DNA for the CDR3 is TGTGCCAGCAGCCAAGTACAGGGGGCAACTAATGAAAAACTGTTTTTT.

V and J are TRBV5-1 and TRBJ2-2; D is undetermined. The CDR3 totals 12 residues. The germline V gene encodes CDR1 SGHRS and CDR2 YFSETQ. Trimming took off 7 bases at V and 6 bases at J, with 10 bases between the two ends. The CDR3 region is CASLMEPGELFF. In nucleotides, the CDR3 is TGCGCCAGCCTAATGGAACCCGGGGAGCTGTTTTTT.